A selection of T cell receptor beta chains follows, all from one sample in a study of blood T cell repertoires in COVID-19. Clones were read by immunoSEQ multiplex PCR, and TCRdb kept only the in-frame ones, dropping some. The repertoire holds under 90,000 clones, with approximately 80% as singletons. The sample taken for sequencing was peripheral blood. The receptors shown here come from a human donor in a cohort sampled during active COVID-19. The CDR3 runs from the conserved cysteine through the conserved F or W. Fields, in order: J gene, D gene, V gene, clone size, CDR3 protein, CDR3 DNA. D genes are given only for firm matches. Expanded clones are given a class, and other clones once, few, many or no size at all.

>TRBJ1-4|TRBD1|TRBV2|-
CASRGRTGYREKLFF
TGTGCCAGCAGGGGAAGGACAGGGTATCGGGAAAAACTGTTTTTT
>TRBJ1-5|TRBD1|TRBV11-2|-
CASSLRTGNSNQPQHF
TGTGCCAGCAGCTTACGGACAGGGAATAGCAATCAGCCCCAGCATTTT
>TRBJ1-1|-|TRBV6-5|-
CASSYSWPATEAFF
TGTGCCAGCAGTTACTCTTGGCCTGCCACTGAAGCTTTCTTT
>TRBJ2-2|-|TRBV7-6|-
CASSWAGTANTGELFF
TGTGCCAGCAGCTGGGCCGGGACTGCAAACACCGGGGAGCTGTTTTTT
>TRBJ1-5|-|TRBV6-2/TRBV6-3|-
CASSYRRGSGEPQHF
TGTGCCAGCAGTTACCGAAGGGGCTCGGGGGAGCCCCAGCATTTT
>TRBJ1-2|-|TRBV6-6|-
CASLSPGIGGNYGYTF
TGTGCCAGCCTATCCCCAGGTATCGGGGGTAACTATGGCTACACCTTC
>TRBJ2-1|-|TRBV9|-
CASSVRGTIDEQFF
TGTGCCAGCAGCGTACGGGGTACAATCGATGAGCAGTTCTTC
>TRBJ2-2|TRBD2|TRBV2|many
CASSAVPSGTGGELFF
TGTGCCAGCAGTGCGGTGCCTAGCGGGACGGGCGGGGAGCTGTTTTTT
>TRBJ2-5|TRBD2|TRBV5-4|-
CASRKAGLGEETQYF
TGTGCCAGCAGGAAAGCGGGACTGGGTGAAGAGACCCAGTACTTC
>TRBJ2-3|TRBD1|TRBV6-2/TRBV6-3|few
CASSTPGQGGGDTQYF
TGTGCCAGCAGTACCCCTGGACAGGGTGGGGGGGATACGCAGTATTTT
>TRBJ2-5|-|TRBV3-1/TRBV3-2|once
CASSQVPRRRETQYF
TGTGCCAGCAGCCAAGTGCCCCGCCGCAGAGAGACCCAGTACTTC
>TRBJ1-5|-|TRBV10-3|-
CAISDIYPGQSNQPQHF
TGTGCCATCAGTGACATCTATCCCGGACAGAGCAATCAGCCCCAGCATTTT
>TRBJ2-5|TRBD1|TRBV18|-
CASSPGQGLRETQYF
TGTGCCAGCTCACCGGGACAGGGGCTTCGGGAGACCCAGTACTTC
>TRBJ2-2|-|TRBV27|few
CASTASRNTGELFF
TGTGCCAGCACGGCTAGCAGAAACACCGGGGAGCTGTTTTTT
>TRBJ1-2|TRBD1|TRBV11-3|once
CASSSSGTGHGYTF
TGTGCCAGCAGCAGCTCCGGGACAGGGCATGGCTACACCTTC
>TRBJ1-5|TRBD1|TRBV24-1|-
CATSDFKGTGGFGQPQHF
TGTGCCACCAGTGATTTTAAGGGGACAGGGGGGTTCGGTCAGCCCCAGCATTTT
>TRBJ2-2|-|TRBV28|once
CASGRGKNTGELFF
TGTGCCAGCGGTAGAGGGAAGAACACCGGGGAGCTGTTTTTT
>TRBJ1-1|-|TRBV12-3/TRBV12-4|once
CASSFREGAEAFF
TGTGCCAGCAGTTTCCGAGAGGGCGCTGAAGCTTTCTTT
>TRBJ2-7|-|TRBV5-8|few
CATRDFTYEQYF
TGTGCCACGCGGGACTTCACCTACGAGCAGTACTTC
>TRBJ2-5|TRBD2|TRBV3-1/TRBV3-2|once
CASTRGGNPRQETQYF
TGTGCCAGCACCCGCGGGGGGAACCCTCGTCAAGAGACCCAGTACTTC
>TRBJ1-5|-|TRBV25-1|few
CASSAQRRGRSPPQHF
TGTGCCAGCAGTGCCCAACGTAGAGGCAGATCCCCGCCCCAGCATTTT
>TRBJ1-1|TRBD1|TRBV6-2/TRBV6-3|-
CASSHGQVGAFF
TGTGCCAGCAGCCACGGACAGGTGGGAGCTTTCTTT
>TRBJ2-2|TRBD1|TRBV24-1|-
CATSDRDRETGELFF
TGTGCCACCAGTGACAGGGACAGGGAAACCGGGGAGCTGTTTTTT
>TRBJ2-1|TRBD2|TRBV28|-
CASSHGLAGGHNEQFF
TGTGCCAGCAGTCACGGACTAGCGGGGGGGCACAATGAGCAGTTCTTC
>TRBJ1-2|-|TRBV19|once
CASSWQMYGYTF
TGTGCCAGTAGTTGGCAGATGTATGGCTACACCTTC
>TRBJ2-4|-|TRBV20-1|-
CSASSGQQKNIQYF
TGCAGTGCTAGTAGCGGTCAGCAAAAAAACATTCAGTACTTC
>TRBJ1-3|-|TRBV4-3|-
CASSQVGGNTIYF
TGCGCCAGCAGCCAAGTCGGTGGAAACACCATATATTTT
>TRBJ2-1|TRBD1|TRBV19|-
CASTTTGEGYNEQFF
TGTGCCAGTACCACGACAGGGGAAGGATACAATGAGCAGTTCTTC
>TRBJ2-1|TRBD2|TRBV24-1|-
CATSDAGTSGPANEQFF
TGTGCCACCAGTGATGCCGGGACTAGCGGGCCGGCTAATGAGCAGTTCTTC
>TRBJ1-2|-|TRBV6-5|once
CATGTPNGYTF
TGTGCCACCGGGACACCGAATGGCTACACCTTC
>TRBJ2-2|TRBD1|TRBV7-6|-
CASSPKTGGGGGELFF
TGTGCCAGCAGCCCCAAGACAGGGGGCGGAGGCGGGGAGCTGTTTTTT
>TRBJ2-5|-|TRBV6-4|-
CASTFRGSSQETQYF
TGTGCCAGCACATTTAGGGGCTCGTCCCAAGAGACCCAGTACTTC
>TRBJ1-6|-|TRBV6-5|-
CASSYSGGRNSPLHF
TGTGCCAGCAGTTACTCAGGGGGTCGGAATTCACCCCTCCACTTT
>TRBJ1-4|-|TRBV2|-
CASRWRETNEKLFF
TGTGCCAGCAGGTGGAGAGAAACTAATGAAAAACTGTTTTTT
>TRBJ2-1|TRBD2|TRBV6-2/TRBV6-3|once
CASSRAGGLAGDEQFF
TGTGCCAGCAGCAGGGCAGGGGGACTAGCGGGAGATGAGCAGTTCTTC
>TRBJ2-7|-|TRBV7-8|many
CASRGRFRREQYF
TGTGCCAGCAGGGGGAGGTTCCGTCGGGAGCAGTACTTC
>TRBJ2-3|-|TRBV6-5|-
CASTLGGAPDTQYF
TGTGCCAGCACTCTTGGAGGGGCCCCAGATACGCAGTATTTT
>TRBJ2-7|TRBD1|TRBV27|-
CASTLRGQGSYEQYF
TGTGCCAGCACTCTAAGGGGACAGGGGTCCTACGAGCAGTACTTC
>TRBJ2-5|TRBD1|TRBV6-2/TRBV6-3|-
CASSWIRGTIETQYF
TGTGCCAGCAGCTGGATCAGGGGGACCATAGAGACCCAGTACTTC
>TRBJ2-1|TRBD2|TRBV6-6|once
CASSYSRDYRGNEQFF
TGTGCCAGCAGTTACTCGAGGGACTACCGGGGCAATGAGCAGTTCTTC
>TRBJ1-4|TRBD1|TRBV10-2|-
CASKGQGGNEKLFF
TGCGCCAGCAAAGGACAGGGAGGGAATGAAAAACTGTTTTTT
>TRBJ1-2|-|TRBV3-1/TRBV3-2|-
CASSPDGRVGLNYGYTF
TGTGCCAGCAGCCCGGACGGCAGGGTTGGTCTTAACTATGGCTACACCTTC
>TRBJ1-5|-|TRBV21-1|-
CASSKAKLGVVQPQHF
TGTGCCAGCAGCAAGGCTAAATTAGGGGTAGTTCAGCCCCAGCATTTT
>TRBJ2-7|TRBD2|TRBV27|-
CASSFYRAGGPPYEQYF
TGTGCCAGCAGTTTCTATAGGGCGGGGGGCCCCCCCTACGAGCAGTACTTC
>TRBJ2-3|TRBD2|TRBV7-2|-
CASSFTGTGGGTQYF
TGTGCCAGCAGCTTCACCGGGACTGGGGGGGGTACGCAGTATTTT
>TRBJ1-1|TRBD1|TRBV15|many
CATSPGGTEAFF
TGTGCCACCAGTCCAGGGGGCACTGAAGCTTTCTTT
>TRBJ2-3|-|TRBV2|-
CASSDRVDTQYF
TGTGCCAGCAGTGATCGGGTAGATACGCAGTATTTT
>TRBJ2-5|TRBD2|TRBV9|-
CASSVLSGGPMETQYF
TGTGCCAGCAGCGTATTAAGCGGGGGGCCGATGGAGACCCAGTACTTC
>TRBJ2-1|-|TRBV30|few
CAWSLDQDNEQFF
TGTGCCTGGAGCCTCGACCAGGACAATGAGCAGTTCTTC
>TRBJ1-2|-|TRBV27|-
CASRPAGYGYTF
TGTGCCAGCAGACCCGCGGGCTATGGCTACACCTTC
>TRBJ2-7|-|TRBV6-6|-
CASSFRTVAYEQYF
TGTGCCAGCAGTTTCAGAACCGTTGCCTACGAGCAGTACTTC
>TRBJ1-4|-|TRBV19|-
CASSTRQEKLFF
TGTGCCAGTAGTACCCGACAGGAAAAACTGTTTTTT
>TRBJ1-4|-|TRBV6-5|once
CASSYTPKGANEKLFF
TGTGCCAGCAGTTACACTCCGAAGGGGGCTAATGAAAAACTGTTTTTT
>TRBJ2-7|TRBD1|TRBV7-2|once
CASSHGQASYEQYF
TGTGCCAGCAGCCACGGACAGGCTTCCTACGAGCAGTACTTC